This record concerns one T cell receptor (beta chain) sequence. Profiled with immunoSEQ multiplex PCR; TCRdb holds only in-frame clones, not every one. The data hold 66,000 or so clones, with roughly 90% observed a single time. The data were taken from a study of T cell changes during pregnancy in multiple sclerosis. This specimen was CD8+ T cells from peripheral blood mononuclear cells, taken before pregnancy. The clonotype comes from a female donor with multiple sclerosis, enrolled in a pregnancy study.

For the CDR3, the DNA is TGTGCCAGCGCGGCGACAGGGGAGGAAGAGACCCAGTACTTC. Amino acid sequence: CASAATGEEETQYF. The chain links TRBV6-5 to TRBJ2-5, with 8 positions matching TRBD1. The V segment lost 8 bases and the J segment 3 bases; nucleotides outside the gene matches: 8. This CDR3 comprises 14 residues. Looked up from germline, CDR1 is MNHEY and CDR2 is SVGAGI.